The 26 T cell receptor beta chains in this list originate from one sample, sequenced in a study of T cells in Graves' hyperthyroidism and ophthalmopathy. Amplification of TCR beta CDR3 regions used RNA as the template. The HTBI primer set served for first-round RT-PCR of the TCR CDR3. TCRdb re-called the multiplex PCR reads through MiXCR, storing one row per CDR3 protein. The repertoire has 490,000 or so distinct CDR3 sequences, just under 20% of them found once; the top ten carry approximately 48%. Sequencing input: blood. The receptors derive from a man aged 35 to 55 with Graves' ophthalmopathy.

This clonotype was seen repeatedly, ten times or more. The CDR3 nucleotides read TGTGCCAGCAGTTACTCGAGTGGGGGGCGAACTGAAGCTTTCTTT. Translation: CASSYSSGGRTEAFF. The genes are TRBV6-6 and TRBJ1-1; D possibly corresponds to TRBD1 (6 bases). CDR3 length: 15 amino acids. Per germline, CDR1 MNHNY and CDR2 SVGAGI (reference sequence). The ends were cut back, 0 bases at V and 5 bases at J, with 13 bases in the middle.

The table lists this clonotype with many counts. J is TRBJ2-4 and V is TRBV28; TRBD1 is a possible D gene (5 bases). The length of the CDR3 is 14 residues. Germline CDR1 MDHEN, CDR2 SYDVKM. V was cut by 6 bases and J by 2 bases, with 11 bases left in between. The CDR3 loop is CASSVTGPKNIQYF. CDR3 DNA: TGTGCCAGCAGCGTAACAGGCCCCAAAAACATTCAGTACTTC.

About this clonotype itself: A much larger clone differs by one base, so this may be a read error. The chain is built from TRBV5-1 and TRBJ2-1; 7 bases agree with TRBD2. Germline trimming cut 0 bases from V and 2 bases from J; bases unmatched to any gene: 5. Looked up from germline, CDR1 is SGHRS and CDR2 is YFSETQ. This CDR3 spans 16 amino acids. The CDR3 reads CASSLAGRKPYNEQFF. CDR3 nucleotides: TGCGCCAGCAGCTTGGCCGGGAGGAAACCCTACAATGAGCAGTTCTTC.

This chain links TRBV5-1 with TRBJ2-2; D uncertain. Between the trimmed V and J ends, which lost 6 bases and 0 bases, there was a span of 9 bases. The CDR3 extends over 14 amino acids. CDR1 is SGHRS and CDR2 is YFSETQ in the germline V gene. The CDR3 here is CASTPLSNTGELFF. CDR3 sequence (DNA): TGCGCCAGCACCCCGCTATCGAACACCGGGGAGCTGTTTTTT. Supplemented by reference TRBV5-1 and TRBJ2-2, the full variable domain reads KAGVTQTPRYLIKTRGQQVTLSCSPISGHRSVSWYQQTPGQGLQFLFEYFSETQRNKGNFPGRFSGRQFSNSRSEMNVSTLELGDSALYLCASTPLSNTGELFFGEGSRLTVL.

V gene TRBV7-2 combines with J gene TRBJ2-2; D remains unclear. The CDR3 has 13 amino acids. V lost 2 bases and J 4 bases, leaving 5 bases between the germline ends. The germline V gene encodes CDR1 SGHTA and CDR2 FQGNSA. The CDR3 here is CASSLIPTGELFF. The CDR3 DNA sequence: TGTGCCAGCAGCTTAATCCCCACCGGGGAGCTGTTTTTT.

This clonotype has a count of ten or more. J is TRBJ2-2 and V is TRBV5-1, with TRBD1 identical over 8 bases. Germline CDR1 is SGHRS and CDR2 is YFSETQ. With 5 bases clipped from V and 7 bases from J, the junction kept 10 bases outside the gene matches. This CDR3 is 15 amino acids long. This CDR3 is CASRISQGAHGELFF. The CDR3 DNA sequence: TGCGCCAGCAGAATTTCGCAGGGGGCGCACGGGGAGCTGTTTTTT.

The chain is built from TRBV12-3 or TRBV12-4 and TRBJ1-6; 7 bases align to TRBD1. The CDR3 sequence is 14 residues long. V lost 4 bases, J lost 9 bases, and 6 bases stayed unmatched. Here the CDR3 DNA reads TGTGCCAGCAGTTCCAGACAGGGACGTTCACCCCTCCACTTT. Translated: CASSSRQGRSPLHF.

This clonotype showed up just a few times. This chain connects TRBV29-1 to TRBJ1-1; a possible D gene is TRBD1 (6 bases). The germline V gene has CDR1 SQVTM and CDR2 ANQGSEA. The germline V and J ends were trimmed by 7 bases and 0 bases, with 12 bases remaining between them. The CDR3 sequence is 13 residues long. This CDR3 reads CSAGQKLNTEAFF. In DNA, the CDR3 is TGCAGCGCTGGACAGAAACTGAACACTGAAGCTTTCTTT. Looking up the rest from reference TRBV29-1 and TRBJ1-1 gives the full variable domain: SAVISQKPSRDICQRGTSLTIQCQVDSQVTMMFWYRQQPGQSLTLIATANQGSEATYESGFVIDKFPISRPNLTFSTLTVSNMSPEDSSIYLCSAGQKLNTEAFFGQGTRLTVV.

The chain recombines TRBV27 with TRBJ1-6, with TRBD1 identical over 7 bases. Germline values: CDR1 MNHEY, CDR2 SMNVEV (reference sequence). The junction had 4 bases not matched to a gene; V was cut back by 2 bases and J by 9 bases. CDR3 length: 14 amino acids. CDR3 in amino acids: CASSLRDRASPLHF. DNA of the CDR3: TGTGCCAGCAGTTTAAGAGACAGGGCTTCACCCCTCCACTTT.

This clonotype was picked up many times. The V call is TRBV12-3 or TRBV12-4, the J call TRBJ1-1; no firm D call. V was shortened by 6 bases and J by 6 bases, with 17 bases between the two germline ends. The CDR3 runs to 14 residues. DNA of the CDR3: TGTGCCAGCAGCAAGTACATGACCGGCGCTGAAGCTTTCTTT. Translated: CASSKYMTGAEAFF.

This clonotype was seen repeatedly, ten times or more. The chain couples TRBV2 to TRBJ1-5, with D hard to call. Germline V lookup: CDR1 SNHLY, CDR2 FYNNEI. V lost 0 bases to trimming and J lost 3 bases, with 6 bases between them. The CDR3 sequence is 14 residues long. This CDR3 reads CASSEAGFNQPQHF. DNA of the CDR3: TGTGCCAGCAGTGAAGCCGGTTTCAATCAGCCCCAGCATTTT.

This clonotype was seen only a few times. The chain has TRBV15 and TRBJ2-5; D perhaps matches TRBD1 (6 bases). Between the trimmed V and J ends, which lost 0 bases and 1 base, there was a span of 9 bases. CDR1 and CDR2 from the germline V gene are LNHNV and YYDKDF (reference sequence). There are 15 residues in the CDR3. CDR3 nucleotide sequence: TGTGCCACCAGCAGAGACCCGACAGGCCAAGAGACCCAGTACTTC. Its protein product is CATSRDPTGQETQYF.

The rearrangement uses TRBV20-1 and TRBJ2-7, with a weak D call TRBD1 (5 bases). From germline, CDR1 is DFQATT and CDR2 SNEGSKA (reference sequence). V was pared by 1 base and J by 3 bases, with 10 bases between. The CDR3 runs to 13 residues. The CDR3 here is CSARGRVGYEQYF. The DNA for the CDR3 is TGCAGTGCTAGAGGCAGGGTTGGCTACGAGCAGTACTTC.

Only a few counts were recorded for this clonotype. The chain has TRBV2 and TRBJ2-6; no definite D call. There are 15 residues in the CDR3. Germline assignment: CDR1 SNHLY and CDR2 FYNNEI. The V end was cut by 10 bases, the J end by 0 bases, with 13 bases between. The CDR3 DNA reads as TGTGCCAACAGCCGAACGGACTCTGGGGCCAACGTCCTGACTTTC. Protein: CANSRTDSGANVLTF.

This clonotype has a handful of counts. At one of its ends the junction is not consistent with the germline gene, which may arise from a read error. This chain connects TRBV29-1 to TRBJ2-6, with D possibly called TRBD1 or TRBD2 (5 bases each). Looked up from germline, CDR1 is SQVTM and CDR2 is ANQGSEA. The CDR3 sequence is 15 residues long. CDR3 DNA sequence: TGTACGAGGGGCCGCGGTCCTCAAGGGCCAAACGTCCTGACTTTC. This translates into CTRGRGPQGPNVLTF. The full variable domain, rest sourced from reference TRBV29-1 and TRBJ2-6, is SAVISQKPSRDICQRGTSLTIQCQVDSQVTMMFWYRQQPGQSLTLIATANQGSEATYESGFVIDKFPISRPNLTFSTLTVSNMSPEDSSIYLCTRGRGPQGPNVLTFGAGSRLTVL.

This clonotype was seen repeatedly, ten times or more. The genes are TRBV12-3 or TRBV12-4 and TRBJ2-1; 8 nucleotides match TRBD2. The V segment lost 6 bases and the J segment 3 bases; nucleotides outside the gene matches: 4. The CDR3 has 14 residues. The CDR3 DNA reads TGTGCCAGCAGGCCGAGCGGGAGCTACAATGAGCAGTTCTTC. Amino acid sequence: CASRPSGSYNEQFF.

This clonotype has at least ten counts. V usage is TRBV11-2 and J usage is TRBJ2-3, with a tentative D call TRBD2 (6 bases). This CDR3 has 14 residues. The germline gives CDR1 SGHAT, CDR2 FQNNGV. Trimming took 5 bases from V and 4 from J, leaving 13 bases between them. The CDR3 DNA is TGTGCCAGCAGCCGAGGAGGGCGGGCAGATACGCAGTATTTT. Residues: CASSRGGRADTQYF.

This clonotype was picked up many times. The J gene is TRBJ2-5, the V gene TRBV20-1; D unclear. The CDR3 totals 11 residues. Trimming left V 3 bases short and J 5 bases short, with 7 bases between. Germline V lookup: CDR1 DFQATT, CDR2 SNEGSKA (reference sequence). The CDR3 sequence is CSASYGETQYF. CDR3 sequence (DNA): TGCAGTGCTAGCTACGGGGAGACCCAGTACTTC.

The V gene is TRBV29-1, the J gene TRBJ1-3; 9 bases align to TRBD1. The CDR3 is made up of 18 amino acids. The J segment lost 1 base and the V segment lost 6 bases, leaving 16 bases of the junction unmatched. Germline lookup yields CDR1 SQVTM and CDR2 ANQGSEA. CDR3 region: CSVTMTPGQGRSGNTIYF. The DNA for the CDR3 is TGCAGCGTAACAATGACCCCGGGACAGGGAAGATCTGGAAACACCATATATTTT.

This clonotype appeared a few times. The CDR3 is CASSGRRETQYF. DNA of the CDR3: TGTGCCAGCAGCGGGAGGCGAGAGACCCAGTACTTC. The chain links TRBV12-3 or TRBV12-4 to TRBJ2-5, with 7 bases matching TRBD2. CDR3 length: 12 amino acids. J lost 4 bases, V lost 6 bases, and 2 bases had no gene match.

This clonotype was seen at least ten times. The rearrangement uses TRBV28 and TRBJ1-5; 7 bases are a match to TRBD1. Unmatched junction bases numbered 17, after V lost 7 bases and J lost 5 bases. The CDR3 loop spans 17 amino acids. In germline, CDR1 is MDHEN, CDR2 SYDVKM. This CDR3 reads CASNPGKGQRTYQPQHF. The CDR3 region has the DNA TGTGCCAGCAACCCGGGAAAGGGACAGAGGACATATCAGCCCCAGCATTTT.

This chain connects TRBV28 to TRBJ1-2; D ambiguous. The V end was cut by 3 bases, the J end by 0 bases, with 11 bases between. Germline V CDR1 and CDR2: MDHEN, SYDVKM. This CDR3 has 15 amino acids. CDR3 region: CASSLTQITNYGYTF. DNA for the CDR3: TGTGCCAGCAGTTTGACCCAGATTACTAACTATGGCTACACCTTC.

This chain uses TRBV10-3 with TRBJ1-2, with TRBD1 matching 7 bases. The CDR3 spans 16 residues. J lost 4 bases, V lost 2 bases, and 10 bases had no gene match. Germline-derived CDR1 and CDR2 are ENHRY and SYGVKD. CDR3 nucleotides: TGTGCCATCAGTGAGCCCACAGGGGTAAGAAGCTATGGCTACACCTTC. It is translated as CAISEPTGVRSYGYTF.

About this clonotype itself: Given a much more abundant clone one base away, this may be a read error. V is TRBV13 and J is TRBJ2-5; 9 bases map to TRBD2. Unmatched junction bases numbered 13, after V lost 6 bases and J lost 5 bases. Per the germline V gene, CDR1 is PRHDT and CDR2 is FYEKMQ (reference sequence). This CDR3 has 16 residues. The CDR3 is CASSSTSGRGVETQYF. The CDR3 coding sequence is TGTGCCAGCAGTTCAACTAGCGGGCGGGGTGTGGAGACCCAGTACTTC.

There are a few counts of this clonotype. The V call is TRBV5-1, the J call TRBJ1-6; D is ambiguous. The CDR3 runs to 13 residues. Germline V gene sequence: CDR1 SGHRS, CDR2 YFSETQ. With 0 bases removed from V and 8 bases from J, the gap between germline ends came to 6 bases. The CDR3 is CASSLDTYSPLHF. The CDR3 bases are TGCGCCAGCAGCTTGGACACCTATTCACCCCTCCACTTT.

This clonotype was picked up a small number of times. The gene calls are TRBV5-1 and TRBJ1-2; 7 bases map to TRBD1. The CDR3 is 14 amino acids. Germline-derived CDR1 and CDR2 are SGHRS and YFSETQ. V dropped 0 bases and J dropped 5; count of bases not matched to a gene: 4. CDR3 sequence reads: CASSLAQGEYGYTF. CDR3 DNA sequence: TGCGCCAGCAGCTTGGCCCAGGGGGAATATGGCTACACCTTC.